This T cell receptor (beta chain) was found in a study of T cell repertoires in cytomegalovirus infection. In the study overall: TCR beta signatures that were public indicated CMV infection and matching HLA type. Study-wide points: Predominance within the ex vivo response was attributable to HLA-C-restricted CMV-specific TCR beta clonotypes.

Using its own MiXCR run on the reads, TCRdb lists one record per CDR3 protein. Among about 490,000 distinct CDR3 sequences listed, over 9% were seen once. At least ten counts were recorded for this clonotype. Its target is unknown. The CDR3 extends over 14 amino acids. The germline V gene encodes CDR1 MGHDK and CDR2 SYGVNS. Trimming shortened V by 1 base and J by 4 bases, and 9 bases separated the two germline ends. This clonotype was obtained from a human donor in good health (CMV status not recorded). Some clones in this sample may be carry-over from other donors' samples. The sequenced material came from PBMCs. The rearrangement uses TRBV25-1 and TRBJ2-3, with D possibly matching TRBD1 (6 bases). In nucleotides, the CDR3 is TGTGCCAGCAGTGAATTACAGGGCGCAGATACGCAGTATTTT. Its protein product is CASSELQGADTQYF. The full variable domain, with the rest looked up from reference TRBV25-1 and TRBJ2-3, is EADIYQTPRYLVIGTGKKITLECSQTMGHDKMYWYQQDPGMELHLIHYSYGVNSTEKGDLSSESTVSRIRTEHFPLTLESARPSHTSQYLCASSELQGADTQYFGPGTRLTVL.